A selection of T cell receptor beta chains follows, all from one sample in a study of blood T cell repertoires in COVID-19. Measured with immunoSEQ multiplex PCR; TCRdb has only the in-frame clones, and not every one. The sample lists tens of thousands of clones; roughly 80% were seen once. The sequencing input was peripheral blood. The receptor set was obtained from a man older than 75 with active or convalescent COVID-19. Both conserved end residues are part of each CDR3. D genes are given only for firm matches. Only part of the rows carry a size: once, few, many, or a class if the clone is expanded.

-	TRBV5-8	TRBJ2-2	-	TGTGCCAGCAGCCAGACAAGGACAGCGAACACCGGGGAGCTGTTTTTT	CASSQTRTANTGELFF
once	TRBV2	TRBJ1-2	-	TGTGCCAGCAGTGATCAGGGGTTTAACTATGGCTACACCTTC	CASSDQGFNYGYTF
-	TRBV25-1	TRBJ1-1	-	TGTGCCAGCAGTAACAGGGCCCACACTGAAGCTTTCTTT	CASSNRAHTEAFF
-	TRBV7-6	TRBJ2-7	TRBD1	TGTGCCAGCAGCCCGACAGGGCTCTCCTACGAGCAGTACTTC	CASSPTGLSYEQYF
-	TRBV28	TRBJ2-1	TRBD1	TGTGCCAGCACTTCCGTCGGGACAGCCTACAATGAGCAGTTCTTC	CASTSVGTAYNEQFF
-	TRBV10-3	TRBJ1-2	-	TGTGCCATCAGTGAGTCAAAGACTTATCCCGGGGATTATGGCTACACCTTC	CAISESKTYPGDYGYTF
-	TRBV4-3	TRBJ2-3	TRBD2	TGCGCCAGCAGCCTGGGACTAGCGGGGATCACAGATACGCAGTATTTT	CASSLGLAGITDTQYF
once	TRBV18	TRBJ1-4	-	TGTGCCAGCTCACCCGACAGTAATGAAAAACTGTTTTTT	CASSPDSNEKLFF
-	TRBV18	TRBJ1-2	TRBD1	TGTGCCAGCTCACCAGGGACAGGGGGCCCCTATGGCTACACCTTC	CASSPGTGGPYGYTF
once	TRBV4-1	TRBJ2-1	TRBD1	TGCGCCAGCAGCCAGCAAGCAGGGACAGGACCCTTTGATGAGCAGTTCTTC	CASSQQAGTGPFDEQFF
-	TRBV28	TRBJ1-5	TRBD1	TGTGCCAGTCAGGCAGGGGGCGCGGAAGGCAATCAGCCCCAGCATTTT	CASQAGGAEGNQPQHF
-	TRBV5-8	TRBJ1-2	-	TGTGCCAGCAGCTTGGGTGGAGGCAGAACTTTAGGCTACACCTTC	CASSLGGGRTLGYTF
-	TRBV7-6	TRBJ1-6	TRBD1	TGTGCCAGCAGCTGGGGGACAGGGGGCTCATATAATTCACCCCTCCACTTT	CASSWGTGGSYNSPLHF
many	TRBV2	TRBJ1-2	-	TGTGCCAGCAGTGAAGGCGCCCTCACGAGGGGCTACACCTTC	CASSEGALTRGYTF
-	TRBV27	TRBJ1-4	-	TGTGCCAGCAGCCCTCAGGGGACCGGGGAGTCAAAACTGTTTTTT	CASSPQGTGESKLFF
few	TRBV6-5	TRBJ2-7	-	TGTGCCAGCACCAGAGACGACAGCAACTCCTACGAGCAGTACTTC	CASTRDDSNSYEQYF
-	TRBV4-1	TRBJ1-2	TRBD1	TGCGCCAGCAGCCAAGAACAGGGGATCCGTGGCTACACCTTC	CASSQEQGIRGYTF
-	TRBV7-9	TRBJ1-1	-	TGTGCCAGCCAAAAACAGGGCGACACTGAAGCTTTCTTT	CASQKQGDTEAFF
-	TRBV11-2	TRBJ1-3	TRBD1	TGTGCCAGCAGCCCTCGGACAGGGTCTGGAAACACCATATATTTT	CASSPRTGSGNTIYF
-	TRBV27	TRBJ1-2	TRBD1	TGTGCCAGCAGTTTAGTTCCAGGGGGTGGCTATGGCTACACCTTC	CASSLVPGGGYGYTF
-	TRBV4-2	TRBJ2-3	TRBD2	TGTGCCAGCAGCCAAGAGCGGGGGAGGGCAGATACGCAGTATTTT	CASSQERGRADTQYF
-	TRBV6-2/TRBV6-3	TRBJ2-7	TRBD2	TGTGCCAGCAGTCTAGCGGGTACAACCTACGAGCAGTACTTC	CASSLAGTTYEQYF
-	TRBV7-9	TRBJ2-1	TRBD1	TGTGCCAGCAGCTTAATGGGACAGCTGAATGAGCAGTTCTTC	CASSLMGQLNEQFF
-	TRBV10-3	TRBJ1-4	-	TGTGCCATCAGTGAGGGGGGGGGAAGAAATGAAAAACTGTTTTTT	CAISEGGGRNEKLFF
-	TRBV7-2	TRBJ2-7	TRBD2	TGTGCCAGCAGCTTAGCGGGGACTAGCGGGGTATCCTACGAGCAGTACTTC	CASSLAGTSGVSYEQYF
-	TRBV6-2/TRBV6-3	TRBJ1-5	-	TGTGCCAGCAGTTACGGGGGGTTTCATAGCAATCAGCCCCAGCATTTT	CASSYGGFHSNQPQHF
-	TRBV9	TRBJ2-3	TRBD2	TGTGCCAGCAGCTCGCCTAGCGGTCTCACAGATACGCAGTATTTT	CASSSPSGLTDTQYF
-	TRBV14	TRBJ1-6	TRBD1	TGTGCCAGCAGCCGGACAGGCGGGGTCGATTCACCCCTCCACTTT	CASSRTGGVDSPLHF
-	TRBV6-1	TRBJ1-1	-	TGTGCCAGCAGTGAATCGGGGGTTACTGAAGCTTTCTTT	CASSESGVTEAFF
-	TRBV2	TRBJ1-4	-	TGTGCCAGCAGTGACCCCTCCAGCGCAACTAATGAAAAACTGTTTTTT	CASSDPSSATNEKLFF
-	TRBV3-1/TRBV3-2	TRBJ1-5	-	TGTGCCAGCAGCCAACTACATCAGCCCCAGCATTTT	CASSQLHQPQHF
-	TRBV11-2	TRBJ2-5	TRBD2	TGTGCCAGCAGCTTAGCGGGGGGGCCGCAAGAGACCCAGTACTTC	CASSLAGGPQETQYF
once	TRBV7-2	TRBJ2-1	TRBD2	TGTGCCAGCAGCACCCTGGGGCTAGCGGACAATGAGCAGTTCTTC	CASSTLGLADNEQFF
few	TRBV5-1	TRBJ2-1	-	TGCGCCAGCACGGAGAGTAGCTTCTACAATGAGCAGTTCTTC	CASTESSFYNEQFF
-	TRBV3-1/TRBV3-2	TRBJ2-7	TRBD2	TGTGCCAGCAGCCAAGATGGGCCGGGGGGGCACACCTACGAGCAGTACTTC	CASSQDGPGGHTYEQYF
-	TRBV11-2	TRBJ2-5	-	TGTGCCAGCAGCACGGGACATCAAGAGACCCAGTACTTC	CASSTGHQETQYF
many	TRBV9	TRBJ1-1	-	TGTGCCAGCAGCGCGTGGGCTGGGGGGGCTGCTAACACTGAAGCTTTCTTT	CASSAWAGGAANTEAFF
-	TRBV3-1/TRBV3-2	TRBJ2-5	-	TGTGCCAGCAGCCCACCTCGGGGGTTTCGAAACGGCCAAGAGACCCAGTACTTC	CASSPPRGFRNGQETQYF
-	TRBV29-1	TRBJ2-3	-	TGCAGCGGACAGGCGAACACAGATACGCAGTATTTT	CSGQANTDTQYF
many	TRBV6-2/TRBV6-3	TRBJ1-2	-	TGTGCCAGCAGCTCCTTTGACAGGCCCGGCGCACCTAACTATGGCTACACCTTC	CASSSFDRPGAPNYGYTF
-	TRBV19	TRBJ2-7	TRBD2	TGTGCCAGTAGTATAGCTCGGACTAGCGGGCGCGTAAGCTCCTACGAGCAGTACTTC	CASSIARTSGRVSSYEQYF
-	TRBV3-1/TRBV3-2	TRBJ2-5	-	TGTGCCAGCAGCCGCCCGACAGCTCTGGGCGAGACCCAGTACTTC	CASSRPTALGETQYF
-	TRBV18	TRBJ1-2	TRBD1	TGTGCCAGCTCACCGGACAGGGCCTATGGCTACACCTTC	CASSPDRAYGYTF
few	TRBV5-1	TRBJ1-4	-	TGCGCCAGCAGTCACAGGGAGGGTGAAAAACTGTTTTTT	CASSHREGEKLFF
-	TRBV28	TRBJ2-2	-	TGTGCCACCTCAGGAATGGCCGGGGAGCTGTTTTTT	CATSGMAGELFF